The rows below give T cell receptor beta chains drawn from one sample of a study of OX40 agonist ivuxolimab in advanced cancers. Some clones are missing from TCRdb's copy, which holds only in-frame ones; the method was immunoSEQ multiplex PCR. This repertoire shows 30,000 to 45,000 clones, roughly 69% found once; its top ten account for approximately 18%. The specimen was CD4+ or CD8+ T cells sorted from blood, collected in a trial of the OX40 agonist ivuxolimab. The source is an adult with an advanced solid tumor such as melanoma, head and neck, liver or kidney cancer. Each CDR3 is given with its conserved first and last residue. D genes are given only for firm matches. A row's size may be missing; if present it is once, few, many or a size class.

D	V	size	J	CDR3	DNA
-	TRBV6-5	-	TRBJ2-3	CASSPGVRTDTQYF	TGTGCCAGCAGCCCCGGGGTCCGGACAGATACGCAGTATTTT
-	TRBV11-2	few	TRBJ1-1	CASSLFRGTGEAFF	TGTGCCAGCAGCTTATTTAGGGGGACGGGTGAAGCTTTCTTT
TRBD1	TRBV5-1	-	TRBJ2-5	CASSGQGLSETQYF	TGCGCCAGCAGCGGACAGGGTTTATCGGAGACCCAGTACTTC
-	TRBV29-1	-	TRBJ1-1	CSVRDQWNTEAFF	TGCAGCGTCCGGGACCAATGGAACACTGAAGCTTTCTTT
-	TRBV2	once	TRBJ2-1	CASTAGSSYNEQFF	TGTGCCAGCACTGCTGGGAGCTCCTACAATGAGCAGTTCTTC
-	TRBV28	-	TRBJ1-2	CASKAGGHYGYTF	TGTGCCAGCAAGGCCGGGGGTCACTATGGCTACACCTTC
TRBD1	TRBV28	-	TRBJ1-1	CASSFQGGRAEAFF	TGTGCCAGCAGTTTCCAGGGGGGGAGGGCTGAAGCTTTCTTT
-	TRBV19	-	TRBJ1-1	CASSIDGAEAFF	TGTGCCAGTAGTATAGACGGTGCTGAAGCTTTCTTT
-	TRBV29-1	-	TRBJ2-3	CSVDDRDTQYF	TGCAGCGTTGACGACCGAGATACGCAGTATTTT
-	TRBV29-1	-	TRBJ2-5	CSALWAETQYF	TGCAGCGCTTTATGGGCAGAGACCCAGTACTTC
-	TRBV19	-	TRBJ2-7	CASSIGRVHEQYF	TGTGCCAGTAGTATAGGCAGGGTCCACGAGCAGTACTTC
-	TRBV6-5	-	TRBJ2-2	CASREGGTGTGELFF	TGTGCCAGCAGGGAGGGCGGGACTGGGACCGGGGAGCTGTTTTTT
-	TRBV5-8	-	TRBJ2-7	CASSLASPSHYEQYF	TGTGCCAGCAGCTTGGCCTCCCCCTCTCACTACGAGCAGTACTTC
-	TRBV9	-	TRBJ1-6	CASSVAHMNSPLHF	TGTGCCAGCAGCGTAGCACACATGAATTCACCCCTCCACTTT
TRBD1	TRBV19	-	TRBJ2-3	CASTRDRGTDTQYF	TGTGCCAGCACTCGGGACAGGGGGACAGATACGCAGTATTTT
-	TRBV27	-	TRBJ1-5	CASSLSGGMGNQPQHF	TGTGCCAGCAGTTTATCTGGAGGGATGGGGAATCAGCCCCAGCATTTT
-	TRBV5-1	few	TRBJ2-1	CASSRSWNEQFF	TGCGCCAGCAGCCGGTCCTGGAATGAGCAGTTCTTC
-	TRBV9	-	TRBJ2-3	CASGGTDTQYF	TGTGCCAGCGGGGGCACAGATACGCAGTATTTT
-	TRBV2	-	TRBJ1-1	CASSVAGNTEAFF	TGTGCCAGCAGTGTAGCAGGGAACACTGAAGCTTTCTTT
-	TRBV27	-	TRBJ2-3	CASSLTLPSSTDTQYF	TGTGCCAGCAGTTTAACCCTGCCCTCTAGCACAGATACGCAGTATTTT
-	TRBV30	-	TRBJ2-2	CAWSRWFNTGELFF	TGTGCCTGGAGCAGGTGGTTCAACACCGGGGAGCTGTTTTTT
TRBD1	TRBV4-1	-	TRBJ2-1	CASKFRDRGDEQFF	TGCGCCAGCAAATTCCGGGACAGGGGGGATGAGCAGTTCTTC
TRBD2	TRBV7-6	few	TRBJ2-2	CASSLGTSGAPGELFF	TGTGCCAGCAGCTTAGGGACTAGCGGGGCTCCCGGGGAGCTGTTTTTT
TRBD1	TRBV2	-	TRBJ1-1	CASSDGAGGYTEAFF	TGTGCCAGCAGTGATGGGGCAGGGGGCTACACTGAAGCTTTCTTT
-	TRBV4-1	-	TRBJ2-2	CASSPWGKDTGELFF	TGCGCCAGCAGCCCGTGGGGGAAGGACACCGGGGAGCTGTTTTTT
-	TRBV25-1	-	TRBJ1-6	CASSEYRYNSPLHF	TGTGCCAGCAGTGAATATAGGTATAATTCACCCCTCCACTTT
-	TRBV9	-	TRBJ2-3	CASNHGNTDTQYF	TGTGCCAGCAATCACGGGAACACAGATACGCAGTATTTT
TRBD1	TRBV12-5	-	TRBJ2-7	CASGLVRGQGSHEQYF	TGTGCTAGTGGTTTGGTAAGGGGACAGGGTTCCCACGAGCAGTACTTC
-	TRBV5-4	-	TRBJ1-5	CASSLDPGDDQPQHF	TGTGCCAGCAGCTTGGACCCAGGGGATGACCAGCCCCAGCATTTT
TRBD2	TRBV27	-	TRBJ2-1	CASSFQRGGHNEQFF	TGTGCCAGCAGTTTCCAGCGGGGGGGACACAATGAGCAGTTCTTC
-	TRBV5-1	-	TRBJ2-1	CASSFADPYNEQFF	TGCGCCAGCAGCTTCGCCGATCCCTACAATGAGCAGTTCTTC